These 29 T cell receptor beta chains originate from one sample sequenced in a study of cytomegalovirus exposure and HLA in healthy donors. The PCR employed 60 Vbeta primers together with 13 Jbeta primers. The data were produced by immunoSEQ multiplex PCR, yet TCRdb's version contains in-frame clones alone and is incomplete. The repertoire holds nearly 110,000 clones, with 60% to 80% as singletons. The sequenced sample consisted of PBMCs. These receptors were obtained from a boy between 5 and 17 years old in good health and CMV-seronegative.

This chain joins TRBV4-2 and TRBJ1-1, with 7 bases lining up with TRBD1. The V and J ends lost 4 bases and 1 base, in that order; junction bases with no gene match: 6. Germline V lookup: CDR1 LGHNA, CDR2 YNFKEQ. The CDR3 has 15 amino acids. CDR3 region: CASSRSQGQNTEAFF. CDR3 nucleotide sequence: TGTGCCAGCAGCCGATCACAGGGGCAGAACACTGAAGCTTTCTTT.

This clone showed up just a few times. This chain connects TRBV4-3 to TRBJ1-3; D is unclear. The CDR3 runs 15 residues. The germline gives CDR1 LGHNA, CDR2 YSLEER. V was shortened by 0 bases and J by 0 bases, with 6 bases between the two germline ends. CDR3 coding DNA: TGCGCCAGCAGCCAAGAGGAGTTCTCTGGAAACACCATATATTTT. Translation gives CASSQEEFSGNTIYF.

This chain links TRBV5-1 with TRBJ2-1; TRBD1 might be the D (6 bases). This CDR3 has 15 amino acids. Germline values: CDR1 SGHRS, CDR2 YFSETQ. V gave up 0 bases and J gave up 4 bases, with 11 bases separating them. CDR3 amino acids: CASSLVGQIYNEQFF. The CDR3 DNA follows: TGCGCCAGCAGCTTGGTGGGACAAATTTACAATGAGCAGTTCTTC.

The chain uses TRBV2 and TRBJ2-5; 9 nucleotides line up with TRBD2. V lost 6 bases to trimming and J lost 0 bases; unmatched junction nucleotides: 14. This CDR3 region has 18 residues. Germline CDR1 and CDR2: SNHLY and FYNNEI. This CDR3 is CASRSVAGVEGYQETQYF. CDR3 in DNA: TGTGCCAGCAGATCGGTAGCGGGAGTAGAAGGGTACCAAGAGACCCAGTACTTC.

This chain uses TRBV7-3 with TRBJ1-3, with D tentatively TRBD1 (5 bases). CDR1 SGHTA and CDR2 FQGTGA come from the germline V gene. V was clipped by 5 bases and J by 2 bases, with 13 bases between them. The CDR3 spans 15 residues. CDR3 loop: CASSPGGGAGNTIYF. Written as DNA, the CDR3 is TGTGCCAGCAGCCCGGGGGGAGGTGCTGGAAACACCATATATTTT.

J is TRBJ1-1 and V is TRBV6-5; 8 positions agree with TRBD1. CDR1 is MNHEY, CDR2 SVGAGI, per germline. CDR3 length: 15 residues. V lost 6 bases, J lost 4 bases, and 10 bases stayed unmatched. This CDR3 reads CASRPRTGSGTEAFF. The CDR3 DNA is TGTGCCAGCAGGCCTAGGACAGGGTCGGGCACTGAAGCTTTCTTT.

The genes are TRBV6-1 and TRBJ2-1; 10 nucleotides agree with TRBD2. This CDR3 spans 15 amino acids. Trimming at V came to 4 bases and at J to 10 bases, leaving 10 bases not matched to a gene. The V gene's germline CDR1 is MNHNS and CDR2 SASEGT. The CDR3 loop is CASSVRASGGTEQFF. For the CDR3, the DNA is TGTGCCAGCAGTGTTAGGGCTAGCGGGGGAACGGAGCAGTTCTTC.

J is TRBJ2-3 and V is TRBV9; 7 nucleotides match TRBD2. This CDR3 spans 17 amino acids. The V gene end was trimmed by 0 bases and the J gene end by 0 bases; junction bases not matched to a gene: 7. Germline CDR1 is SGDLS and CDR2 is YYNGEE. CDR3 sequence: CASSVAGGYFSTDTQYF. CDR3 in DNA: TGTGCCAGCAGCGTAGCCGGGGGGTACTTTAGCACAGATACGCAGTATTTT.

The J gene is TRBJ2-7, the V gene TRBV11-2; 9 positions agree with TRBD1. The CDR3 sequence is 17 residues long. J lost 5 bases, V lost 1 base, and 12 bases had no gene match. Per germline, CDR1 SGHAT and CDR2 FQNNGV. The CDR3 DNA sequence: TGTGCCAGCAGCTTAGTGGGGACAGGGTGGCGGCGTAACGAGCAGTACTTC. Translation gives CASSLVGTGWRRNEQYF.

The rearrangement joins TRBV28 to TRBJ1-2; 11 nucleotides agree with TRBD1. Trimming removed 3 bases from V and 4 bases from J; junction bases left unmatched: 1. Germline lookup yields CDR1 MDHEN and CDR2 SYDVKM. The CDR3 is 14 amino acids. CDR3 sequence reads: CASSFGTGGYGYTF. Here the CDR3 DNA reads TGTGCCAGCAGTTTCGGGACAGGGGGCTATGGCTACACCTTC.

V usage is TRBV28 and J usage is TRBJ1-1; D possibly corresponds to TRBD1 (5 bases). Germline V CDR1 and CDR2: MDHEN, SYDVKM. Deletions cut 11 bases from V and 4 bases from J, with 11 bases between. There are 11 residues in the CDR3. Written as DNA, the CDR3 is TGTGCCCCGGGGGGGAGCACTGAAGCTTTCTTT. This codes for CAPGGSTEAFF.

The rearrangement links TRBV18 to TRBJ2-3, with TRBD2 matching 11 bases. CDR1 KGHSH and CDR2 LQKENI come from the germline V gene. Trimming took 6 bases from V and 3 from J; bases not matched to a gene: 5. This CDR3 region has 15 residues. The CDR3 nucleotides are TGTGCCAGCTCGCTACTAGCGGGAGCGACAGATACGCAGTATTTT. Its protein product is CASSLLAGATDTQYF.

This chain uses TRBV7-2 with TRBJ1-5, with 9 bases that match TRBD1. With 4 bases clipped from V and 10 bases from J, the junction kept 8 bases outside the gene matches. Germline V CDR1 and CDR2: SGHTA, FQGNSA. This CDR3 region has 14 residues. The CDR3 DNA follows: TGTGCCAGCAGCTCAGGACAGGGGTTAGGTCCCCAGCATTTT. Its translation is CASSSGQGLGPQHF.

The rearrangement uses TRBV28 and TRBJ2-7, with 7 bases that match TRBD1. V shed 3 bases and J 5 bases; nucleotides not matched to a gene: 16. Germline CDR1 is MDHEN and CDR2 is SYDVKM. The CDR3 extends over 17 amino acids. In DNA, the CDR3 is TGTGCCAGCAGTTTCGGTACAGGGGCTACCTACTTCCACGAGCAGTACTTC. Translating gives CASSFGTGATYFHEQYF.

This clone was seen a handful of times. The genes are TRBV2 and TRBJ2-7; weak D call: TRBD2 (5 bases). Trimming took 4 bases from V and 3 from J, leaving 10 bases between them. Germline V gives CDR1 SNHLY, CDR2 FYNNEI. This CDR3 region has 13 residues. CDR3 protein: CASSARRGYEQYF. The CDR3 region has the DNA TGTGCCAGCAGTGCACGTCGGGGCTACGAGCAGTACTTC.

The J gene is TRBJ1-1, the V gene TRBV4-1; D is perhaps TRBD1 (5 bases). The V end was cut by 5 bases, the J end by 0 bases, with 13 bases between. Germline V gives CDR1 MGHRA, CDR2 YSYEKL. The CDR3 has 15 amino acids. CDR3 region: CASSFTTEMNTEAFF. CDR3 nucleotides: TGCGCCAGCAGCTTTACGACAGAAATGAACACTGAAGCTTTCTTT.

This sequence joins TRBV5-6 and TRBJ2-7; 7 nucleotides align to TRBD1. The J segment lost 11 bases and the V segment lost 1 base, leaving 3 bases of the junction unmatched. Per germline, CDR1 SGHDT and CDR2 YYEEEE. This CDR3 comprises 11 residues. As DNA, the CDR3 is TGTGCCAGCAGCTTGACCGGACAGGAGTACTTC. Its protein is CASSLTGQEYF. The complete variable domain, with remaining parts taken from reference TRBV5-6 and TRBJ2-7, reads DAGVTQSPTHLIKTRGQQVTLRCSPKSGHDTVSWYQQALGQGPQFIFQYYEEEERQRGNFPDRFSGHQFPNYSSELNVNALLLGDSALYLCASSLTGQEYFGPGTRLTVT.

The chain joins TRBV10-3 to TRBJ1-5, with D possibly TRBD1 on 5 matching bases. Germline values: CDR1 ENHRY, CDR2 SYGVKD. V lost 6 bases, J lost 9 bases, and 15 bases lay in between. CDR3 length equals 13 residues. In DNA, the CDR3 is TGTGCCATCAGGGAAGGGACGGAGGGGCCCCAGCATTTT. It is translated as CAIREGTEGPQHF.

This chain connects TRBV5-1 to TRBJ2-1; possibly TRBD1 for D (5 bases). Per germline, CDR1 SGHRS and CDR2 YFSETQ. The CDR3 loop spans 13 amino acids. Trimming shortened V by 3 bases and J by 9 bases, and 13 bases separated the two germline ends. The CDR3 DNA sequence: TGCGCCAGCAGCTCCGCCAGGGCCGGTGAGCAGTTCTTC. Translation gives CASSSARAGEQFF.

V usage is TRBV6-1 and J usage is TRBJ2-1; 11 nucleotides line up with TRBD2. Germline V gene lookup returns CDR1 MNHNS and CDR2 SASEGT. V was clipped by 3 bases and J by 7 bases; unmatched bases: 5. The CDR3 is 15 residues long. The CDR3 here is CASSDPGLAANEQFF. The CDR3 DNA is TGTGCCAGCAGTGACCCGGGACTAGCGGCAAATGAGCAGTTCTTC.

J is TRBJ1-1 and V is TRBV6-5; 7 bases align to TRBD1. The CDR3 runs to 14 residues. After removal of 4 bases from V and 2 bases from J, the junction contained 4 bases not matched to a gene. Germline V gene sequence: CDR1 MNHEY, CDR2 SVGAGI. CDR3 in amino acids: CASSSQGSNTEAFF. The CDR3 DNA reads as TGTGCCAGCAGTTCACAGGGGAGTAACACTGAAGCTTTCTTT.

This clone appeared a few times. The sample holds other DNA sequences that translate to the same CDR3. The chain is built from TRBV9 and TRBJ2-7, with 10 bases matching TRBD2. Germline V CDR1 and CDR2: SGDLS, YYNGEE. The CDR3 runs 14 residues. J was trimmed by 4 bases and V by 0 bases; bases with no gene match: 1. CDR3 in DNA: TGTGCCAGCAGCGTAGGGGGACTAGCGTACGAGCAGTACTTC. Translated: CASSVGGLAYEQYF.

There are a few counts of this clone. This chain joins TRBV6-5 and TRBJ1-1; D is undetermined. Germline V gene lookup returns CDR1 MNHEY and CDR2 SVGAGI. The CDR3 spans 15 residues. Trimming left V 0 bases short and J 11 bases short, with 19 bases between. The CDR3 coding sequence is TGTGCCAGCAGTTACTCGCAAACCACGACCGGGAGGGCTTTCTTT. Amino acid sequence: CASSYSQTTTGRAFF.

J is TRBJ2-1 and V is TRBV7-3; 7 bases match TRBD2. With 5 bases clipped from V and 7 bases from J, the junction kept 14 bases outside the gene matches. This CDR3 is 16 amino acids long. Germline V gene lookup returns CDR1 SGHTA and CDR2 FQGTGA. The CDR3 nucleotides are TGTGCCAGCAGCCTAATTCGGGGGGAGGGCCCTAATGAGCAGTTCTTC. Translated: CASSLIRGEGPNEQFF.

This clone has a handful of counts. The gene calls are TRBV30 and TRBJ2-6, with 7 bases identical to TRBD2. Germline CDR1 reads GTSNPN; CDR2 reads SVGIG (reference sequence). Trimming removed 4 bases from V and 2 bases from J; junction bases left unmatched: 5. CDR3 length: 15 residues. Here the CDR3 reads CAWTGGGAGANVLTF. CDR3 DNA: TGTGCCTGGACTGGGGGAGGGGCTGGGGCCAACGTCCTGACTTTC.

This clone was seen a few times. The chain is built from TRBV28 and TRBJ2-7, with D tentatively TRBD2 (6 bases). The CDR3 has 13 residues. The ends were cut back, 8 bases at V and 3 bases at J, with 14 bases in the middle. Germline V gives CDR1 MDHEN, CDR2 SYDVKM. The CDR3, as DNA: TGTGCCAGCTGTCTTGGCGGGGACTACGAGCAGTACTTC. Encoded protein: CASCLGGDYEQYF.

The chain employs TRBV5-6 and TRBJ2-2; D gene unclear. CDR3 length: 14 amino acids. Germline CDR1 SGHDT, CDR2 YYEEEE. Between the trimmed V and J ends, which lost 4 bases and 4 bases, there was a span of 11 bases. As DNA, the CDR3 is TGTGCCAGCAGCCGATGGAGTGGCACCGGGGAGCTGTTTTTT. Translation gives CASSRWSGTGELFF.

CDR3 protein: CASSRSGGLTGELFF. The CDR3, as DNA: TGTGCCAGCAGTCGCAGCGGGGGGTTAACCGGGGAGCTGTTTTTT. V is TRBV6-5 and J is TRBJ2-2; TRBD2 matches 9 bases. The ends lost 5 bases at V and 5 bases at J; junction bases unmatched: 6. From germline, CDR1 is MNHEY and CDR2 SVGAGI. The CDR3 spans 15 residues.

V gene TRBV7-6 combines with J gene TRBJ2-7; TRBD1 matches 8 bases. The germline CDR1 and CDR2 sequences are SGHVS and FNYEAQ. After removal of 5 bases from V and 7 bases from J, the junction contained 13 bases not matched to a gene. The CDR3 sequence is 15 residues long. The CDR3 is CASSIQGAGYWEQYF. CDR3 sequence (DNA): TGTGCCAGCAGCATTCAGGGGGCAGGGTATTGGGAGCAGTACTTC.